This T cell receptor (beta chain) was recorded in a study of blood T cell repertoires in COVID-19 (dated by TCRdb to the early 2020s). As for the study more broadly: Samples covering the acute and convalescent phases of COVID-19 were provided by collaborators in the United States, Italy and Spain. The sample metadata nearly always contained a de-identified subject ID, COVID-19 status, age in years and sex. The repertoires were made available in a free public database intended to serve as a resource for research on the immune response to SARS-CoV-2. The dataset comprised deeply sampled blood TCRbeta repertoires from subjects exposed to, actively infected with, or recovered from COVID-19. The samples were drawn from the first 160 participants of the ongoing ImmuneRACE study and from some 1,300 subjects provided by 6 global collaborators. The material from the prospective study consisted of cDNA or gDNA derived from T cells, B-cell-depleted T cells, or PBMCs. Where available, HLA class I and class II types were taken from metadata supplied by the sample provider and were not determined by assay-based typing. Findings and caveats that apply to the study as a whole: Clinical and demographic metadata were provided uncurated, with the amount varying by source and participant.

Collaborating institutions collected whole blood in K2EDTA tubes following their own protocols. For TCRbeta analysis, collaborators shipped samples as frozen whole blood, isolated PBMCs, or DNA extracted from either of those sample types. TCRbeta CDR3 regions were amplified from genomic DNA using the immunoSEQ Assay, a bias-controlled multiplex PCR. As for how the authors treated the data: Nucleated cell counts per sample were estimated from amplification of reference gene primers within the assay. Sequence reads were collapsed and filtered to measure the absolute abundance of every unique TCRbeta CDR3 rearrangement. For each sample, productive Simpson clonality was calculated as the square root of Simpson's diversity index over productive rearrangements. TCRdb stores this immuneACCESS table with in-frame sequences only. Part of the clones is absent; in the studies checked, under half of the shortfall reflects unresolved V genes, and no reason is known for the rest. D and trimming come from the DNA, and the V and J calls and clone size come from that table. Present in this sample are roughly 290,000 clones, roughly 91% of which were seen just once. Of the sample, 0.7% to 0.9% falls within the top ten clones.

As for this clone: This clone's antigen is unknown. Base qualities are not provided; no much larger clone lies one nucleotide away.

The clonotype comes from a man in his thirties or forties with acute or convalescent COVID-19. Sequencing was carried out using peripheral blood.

The DNA sequence is as follows: TGTGCCAGCACCTTTGGGAGGGCAACCTACAATGAGCAGTTCTTC. Its protein is CASTFGRATYNEQFF. The chain joins TRBV13 to TRBJ2-1, with 7 middle bases fitting TRBD2. The CDR3 numbers 15 residues from cysteine through phenylalanine. Only CDR3 DNA remains: 45 bases, in frame from the first base. Ends trimmed: V by 7 bases, J by 2 bases; bases unmatched to a gene: 8. The germline V gene (reference sequence) sets CDR1 to PRHDT and CDR2 to FYEKMQ.